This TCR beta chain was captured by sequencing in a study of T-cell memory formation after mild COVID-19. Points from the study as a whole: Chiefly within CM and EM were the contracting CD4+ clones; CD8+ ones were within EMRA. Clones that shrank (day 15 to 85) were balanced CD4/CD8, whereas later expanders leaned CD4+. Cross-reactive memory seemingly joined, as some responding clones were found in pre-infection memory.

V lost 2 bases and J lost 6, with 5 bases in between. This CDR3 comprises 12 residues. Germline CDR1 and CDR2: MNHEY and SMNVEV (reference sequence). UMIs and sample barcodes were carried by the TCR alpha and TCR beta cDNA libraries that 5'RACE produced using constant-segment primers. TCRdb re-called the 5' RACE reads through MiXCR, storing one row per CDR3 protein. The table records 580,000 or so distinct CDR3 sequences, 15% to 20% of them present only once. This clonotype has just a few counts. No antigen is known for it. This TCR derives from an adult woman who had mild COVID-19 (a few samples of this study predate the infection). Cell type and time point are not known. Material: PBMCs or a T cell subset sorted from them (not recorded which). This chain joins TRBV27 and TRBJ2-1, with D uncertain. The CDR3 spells CASSLNSNEQFF. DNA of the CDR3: TGTGCCAGCAGTTTAAACAGCAATGAGCAGTTCTTC.